This entry is about one T cell receptor beta chain. This entry is derived from a study of glioma-infiltrating T cells after dendritic cell vaccination. Germline lookup yields CDR1 MDHEN and CDR2 SYDVKM. Trimming removed 4 bases at V and 5 bases at J, with 14 bases between. CDR3 length: 14 amino acids. Some clones are missing from TCRdb's copy, which holds only in-frame ones; the method was immunoSEQ multiplex PCR. The sample holds around 92,000 clones; 65% to 85% are singletons and the top ten take 5.4%. Time point specified: after dendritic cell vaccination, including at tumor progression/relapse. The sequence was collected from a human donor with glioblastoma. The rearrangement joins TRBV28 to TRBJ2-5, with TRBD1 as a possible D gene (6 bases). This material consisted of blood, taken after dendritic cell vaccination. This CDR3 is CASSSQGRWETQYF. The CDR3 region has the DNA TGTGCCAGCAGTTCCCAGGGGCGCTGGGAGACCCAGTACTTC.